These 21 T cell receptor beta chains share one sample of origin, sequenced in a study of beta chain features in type 1 diabetes. cDNA synthesis used the whole RNA isolate, giving expressed TCRB sequences. The method was immunoSEQ multiplex PCR; TCRdb's version includes in-frame clones alone and lacks a portion of them. In the table there are roughly 170,000 clones, 10% to 15% of which are singletons. The sample was central memory CD4+ T cells from blood. Receptor source: a woman younger than 35 in good health.

CDR3: CASSGWTSGSVNEQFF. CDR3 DNA sequence: TGCGCCAGCAGCGGATGGACTAGCGGGAGCGTAAATGAGCAGTTCTTC. This rearrangement joins TRBV5-1 to TRBJ2-1; 13 nucleotides align to TRBD2. Germline V gene data show CDR1 as SGHRS and CDR2 as YFSETQ. Trimming cost V 4 bases and J 7 bases; bases outside gene matches: 8. This CDR3 is built from 16 residues.

This sequence joins TRBV5-1 and TRBJ2-1; the match to TRBD1 covers 8 bases. CDR3 length: 17 residues. Germline CDR1 is SGHRS and CDR2 is YFSETQ. V lost 4 bases and J lost 5; bases outside the gene matches: 14. Here the CDR3 DNA reads TGCGCCAGCAGCCTCTACCCCACAGGGGGATCTGACAATGAGCAGTTCTTC. Translated: CASSLYPTGGSDNEQFF.

The chain has TRBV2 and TRBJ2-2; D might be TRBD1 (6 bases). V shed 7 bases and J shed 7 bases, with 19 bases lying between them. The CDR3 is 15 residues long. The germline V gene has CDR1 SNHLY and CDR2 FYNNEI. CDR3 bases: TGTGCCAGCACCATATCGAGACAGGTTAACGGGGAGCTGTTTTTT. It specifies CASTISRQVNGELFF.

This clone was seen a few times. The chain uses TRBV19 and TRBJ1-2; 7 bases map to TRBD1. The CDR3 runs to 13 residues. Germline V lookup: CDR1 LNHDA, CDR2 SQIVND (reference sequence). V trimming: 4 bases; J trimming: 4 bases; junction bases outside the gene matches: 3. The CDR3 here is CASSTRDSYGYTF. The CDR3 DNA reads as TGTGCCAGTAGTACTCGGGACAGCTATGGCTACACCTTC. Complete variable domain (other parts from reference TRBV19 and TRBJ1-2): DGGITQSPKYLFRKEGQNVTLSCEQNLNHDAMYWYRQDPGQGLRLIYYSQIVNDFQKGDIAEGYSVSREKKESFPLTVTSAQKNPTAFYLCASSTRDSYGYTFGSGTRLTVV.

The J gene is TRBJ1-3, the V gene TRBV6-6; 9 nucleotides agree with TRBD1. The CDR3 runs to 16 residues. After removal of 6 bases from V and 1 base from J, the junction contained 7 bases not matched to a gene. CDR1 and CDR2 from the germline V gene are MNHNY and SVGAGI (reference sequence). CDR3 amino acids: CASRTGQGRSGNTIYF. Written as DNA, the CDR3 is TGTGCCAGCAGAACAGGACAGGGGAGGTCTGGAAACACCATATATTTT.

The chain joins TRBV19 to TRBJ2-1, with 8 nucleotides matching TRBD2. J gave up 7 bases and V 7 bases, and 3 bases lay outside the gene matches. The germline V gene encodes CDR1 LNHDA and CDR2 SQIVND (reference sequence). The CDR3 loop spans 12 amino acids. This CDR3 is CASTTGGNEQFF. The CDR3 DNA sequence: TGTGCCAGTACTACGGGGGGGAATGAGCAGTTCTTC.

V and J are TRBV25-1 and TRBJ1-4, with 9 bases fitting TRBD1. The CDR3 extends over 17 amino acids. The ends lost 2 bases at V and 3 bases at J; junction bases unmatched: 7. Germline CDR1 and CDR2: MGHDK and SYGVNS. The CDR3 here is CASSEPNRGRSNEKLFF. The CDR3 DNA reads as TGTGCCAGCAGTGAACCCAACAGGGGGCGATCTAATGAAAAACTGTTTTTT. The full variable domain, its missing parts supplied by reference TRBV25-1 and TRBJ1-4, is EADIYQTPRYLVIGTGKKITLECSQTMGHDKMYWYQQDPGMELHLIHYSYGVNSTEKGDLSSESTVSRIRTEHFPLTLESARPSHTSQYLCASSEPNRGRSNEKLFFGSGTQLSVL.

This clone was detected only a few times. J is TRBJ2-2 and V is TRBV30; tentative D call: TRBD1 (6 bases). From germline, CDR1 is GTSNPN and CDR2 SVGIG (reference sequence). CDR3 length: 12 amino acids. With 0 bases removed from V and 7 bases from J, the gap between germline ends came to 6 bases. The CDR3 loop is CAWSVQGGELFF. CDR3 bases: TGTGCCTGGAGTGTACAGGGCGGGGAGCTGTTTTTT.

The chain couples TRBV30 to TRBJ1-1; TRBD1 might be the D (5 bases). The germline CDR1 and CDR2 sequences are GTSNPN and SVGIG (reference sequence). The CDR3 is made up of 13 amino acids. The V end lost 4 bases, the J end lost 7 bases, and 16 bases lay between the germline ends. CDR3 residues: CAWNQGEGIEAFF. As DNA, the CDR3 is TGTGCCTGGAACCAGGGTGAAGGGATTGAAGCTTTCTTT.

On this clone itself: One end of the junction is discordant with germline, which a read error may explain. V usage is TRBV6-1 and J usage is TRBJ2-7; D not certain. The length of the CDR3 is 11 residues. Per germline, CDR1 MNHNS and CDR2 SASEGT. The CDR3 coding sequence is TGTGCCAGCAGTGAAGATATCCGGCCGGGCTTC. Amino acid sequence: CASSEDIRPGF.

This chain uses TRBV18 with TRBJ2-2; D is uncertain. Germline-derived CDR1 and CDR2 are KGHSH and LQKENI. The germline V and J ends were trimmed by 8 bases and 6 bases, with 13 bases remaining between them. The CDR3 is 13 amino acids. The DNA of the CDR3 is TGTGCCAGCCTCCTCCCCCCCGCCGGGGAGCTGTTTTTT. Amino acids: CASLLPPAGELFF.

This clone was recorded a few times. The chain employs TRBV5-1 and TRBJ2-7, with TRBD1 matching over 8 bases. The CDR3 spans 15 residues. Germline V gene data show CDR1 as SGHRS and CDR2 as YFSETQ. Germline trimming cut 3 bases from V and 1 base from J; bases unmatched to any gene: 6. The CDR3 region is CASSSRGQGSYEQYF. For the CDR3, the DNA is TGCGCCAGCAGCTCCAGAGGACAGGGTTCCTACGAGCAGTACTTC.

This clone was observed a few times. The chain links TRBV7-9 to TRBJ2-7, with D maybe TRBD2 (5 bases). Trimming removed 4 bases from V and 0 bases from J, with 13 bases in between. This CDR3 region has 15 residues. CDR1 and CDR2 (germline): SEHNR, FQNEAQ (reference sequence). The CDR3 DNA reads TGTGCCAGCAGCTCCCGTTCGGGGATCTCCTACGAGCAGTACTTC. It is translated as CASSSRSGISYEQYF.

This clone has just a few counts. V is TRBV29-1 and J is TRBJ2-7, with D unresolved. Trimming shortened V by 5 bases and J by 1 base, and 12 bases separated the two germline ends. Germline assignment: CDR1 SQVTM and CDR2 ANQGSEA. This CDR3 contains 13 residues. CDR3 amino acids: CSVSSLVSYEQYF. The CDR3 DNA reads as TGCAGCGTTAGTTCTCTAGTTTCCTACGAGCAGTACTTC.

This clone was seen a few times. The chain links TRBV28 to TRBJ1-1; the D gene is possibly TRBD1 (5 bases). Germline V lookup: CDR1 MDHEN, CDR2 SYDVKM. The CDR3 is 16 amino acids. Between the trimmed V and J ends, which lost 3 bases and 1 base, there was a span of 15 bases. The chain's CDR3 is CASSFGFWGRNTEAFF. CDR3 DNA sequence: TGTGCCAGCAGTTTTGGGTTTTGGGGCAGGAACACTGAAGCTTTCTTT.

The chain links TRBV9 to TRBJ1-4; D is uncertain. This CDR3 contains 16 residues. The ends were cut back, 0 bases at V and 5 bases at J, with 14 bases in the middle. Germline loops: CDR1 SGDLS, CDR2 YYNGEE. CDR3 loop: CASSVGRERGNEKLFF. In nucleotides, the CDR3 is TGTGCCAGCAGCGTAGGGAGGGAGAGAGGGAATGAAAAACTGTTTTTT.

The CDR3 loop is CASSSQVSGYTF. CDR3 coding DNA: TGTGCCAGCAGTTCCCAGGTCAGCGGCTACACCTTC. V is TRBV6-5 and J is TRBJ1-2; no clear D. This CDR3 contains 12 residues. Germline CDR1 is MNHEY and CDR2 is SVGAGI. V was clipped by 4 bases and J by 8 bases, with 11 bases between them.

This clone occurred a few times. The chain joins TRBV4-3 to TRBJ1-5, with D unresolved. This CDR3 is built from 17 residues. Between the trimmed V and J ends, which lost 1 base and 1 base, there was a span of 14 bases. CDR1 is LGHNA, CDR2 YSLEER, per germline. The CDR3 DNA reads TGCGCCAGCAGCCAAGGGGGAGACCAACTAAGCAATCAGCCCCAGCATTTT. Translated: CASSQGGDQLSNQPQHF.

V usage is TRBV7-9 and J usage is TRBJ2-7; TRBD1 aligns across 8 bases. Germline values: CDR1 SEHNR, CDR2 FQNEAQ (reference sequence). The CDR3 consists of 15 residues. V was pared by 5 bases and J by 0 bases, with 6 bases of the junction left unmatched. The CDR3: CASSPRTGSSYEQYF. The CDR3 DNA reads TGTGCCAGCAGCCCAAGGACAGGGAGCTCCTACGAGCAGTACTTC.

Only a few counts were recorded for this clone. The CDR3 protein is CASSLGGGPHNEQFF. The DNA for the CDR3 is TGTGCCAGCAGCTTGGGGGGAGGGCCCCACAATGAGCAGTTCTTC. The chain employs TRBV6-1 and TRBJ2-1; 7 nucleotides align to TRBD2. The CDR3 sequence is 15 residues long. The V gene's germline CDR1 is MNHNS and CDR2 SASEGT. Trimming removed 6 bases from V and 5 bases from J; junction bases left unmatched: 10.

The chain carries TRBV5-4 and TRBJ2-7, with D possibly matching TRBD2 (5 bases). V lost 3 bases and J 6 bases, leaving 13 bases between the germline ends. Germline lookup yields CDR1 SGHNT and CDR2 YYREEE (reference sequence). This CDR3 contains 13 residues. In DNA form, the CDR3 reads TGTGCCAGCAGCTCTGGAGGAACTCGCGAGCAGTACTTC. Translation gives CASSSGGTREQYF.